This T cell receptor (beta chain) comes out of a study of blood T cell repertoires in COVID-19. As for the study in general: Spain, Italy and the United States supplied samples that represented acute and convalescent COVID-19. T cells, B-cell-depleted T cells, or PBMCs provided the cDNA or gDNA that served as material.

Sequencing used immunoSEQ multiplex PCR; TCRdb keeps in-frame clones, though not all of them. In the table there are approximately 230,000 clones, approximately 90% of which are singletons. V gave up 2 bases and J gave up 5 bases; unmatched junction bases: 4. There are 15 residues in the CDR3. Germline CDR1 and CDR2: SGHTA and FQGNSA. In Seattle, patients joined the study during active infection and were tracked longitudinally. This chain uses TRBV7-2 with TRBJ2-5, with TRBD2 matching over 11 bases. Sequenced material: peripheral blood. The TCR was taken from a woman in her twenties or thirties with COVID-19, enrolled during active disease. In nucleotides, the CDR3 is TGTGCCAGCAGCTTACTAGCGGGGGGAGCGGAGACCCAGTACTTC. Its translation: CASSLLAGGAETQYF.